This TCR beta chain was captured in a study of cytomegalovirus exposure and HLA in healthy donors. The PCR ran on 60 Vbeta and 13 Jbeta primers. Profiled with immunoSEQ multiplex PCR; TCRdb holds only in-frame clones, not every one. The repertoire holds about 76,000 clones, with 81% as singletons. Notes on this clone: Its antigen is not identified.

The CDR3 sequence is 16 residues long. CDR1 is SGDLS and CDR2 is YYNGEE in the germline V gene. The V and J ends lost 4 bases and 9 bases respectively, with 23 bases between them. Study observations and caveats: In an earlier analysis, in 587 donors, most V segments appeared productive either ~90% or ~30% of the time.

The rearrangement uses TRBV9 and TRBJ2-1; tentative D call: TRBD2 (6 bases). This receptor was identified in a woman under 40 in good health and CMV-seronegative. The specimen was PBMCs. The CDR3 sequence: CASSNPGGGSIREQFF. In DNA form, the CDR3 reads TGTGCCAGCAGCAACCCGGGTGGAGGGAGCATTCGTGAGCAGTTCTTC.